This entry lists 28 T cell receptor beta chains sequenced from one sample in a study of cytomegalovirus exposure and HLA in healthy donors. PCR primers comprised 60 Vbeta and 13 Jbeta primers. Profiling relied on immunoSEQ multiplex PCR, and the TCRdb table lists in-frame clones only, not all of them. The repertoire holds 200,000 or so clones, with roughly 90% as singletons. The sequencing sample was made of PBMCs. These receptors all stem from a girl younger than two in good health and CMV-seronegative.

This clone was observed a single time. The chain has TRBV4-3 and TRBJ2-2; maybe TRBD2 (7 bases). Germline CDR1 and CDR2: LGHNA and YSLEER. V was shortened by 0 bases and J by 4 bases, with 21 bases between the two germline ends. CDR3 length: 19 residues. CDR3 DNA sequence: TGCGCCAGCAGCCAAGATTATGGGGGGGCGCTTGTTCTCACCGGGGAGCTGTTTTTT. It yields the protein CASSQDYGGALVLTGELFF.

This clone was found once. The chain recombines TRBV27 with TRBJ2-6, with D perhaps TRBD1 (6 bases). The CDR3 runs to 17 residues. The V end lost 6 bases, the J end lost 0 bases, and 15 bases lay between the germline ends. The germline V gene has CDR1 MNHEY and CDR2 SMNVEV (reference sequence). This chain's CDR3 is CASRPQGPHSGANVLTF. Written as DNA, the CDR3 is TGTGCCAGCAGACCACAGGGACCGCACTCTGGGGCCAACGTCCTGACTTTC.

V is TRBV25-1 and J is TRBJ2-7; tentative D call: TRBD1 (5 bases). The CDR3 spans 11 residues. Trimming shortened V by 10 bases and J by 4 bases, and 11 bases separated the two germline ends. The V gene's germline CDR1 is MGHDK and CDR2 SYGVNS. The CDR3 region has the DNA TGTGCCACCTCAGGGTTTTACGAGCAGTACTTC. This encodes CATSGFYEQYF.

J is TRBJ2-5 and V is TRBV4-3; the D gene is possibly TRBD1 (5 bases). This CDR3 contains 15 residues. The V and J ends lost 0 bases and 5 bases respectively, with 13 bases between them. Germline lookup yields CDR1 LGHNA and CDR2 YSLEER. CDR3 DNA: TGCGCCAGCAGCCAAGAATGGCAGGGCTGGGAGACCCAGTACTTC. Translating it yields CASSQEWQGWETQYF.

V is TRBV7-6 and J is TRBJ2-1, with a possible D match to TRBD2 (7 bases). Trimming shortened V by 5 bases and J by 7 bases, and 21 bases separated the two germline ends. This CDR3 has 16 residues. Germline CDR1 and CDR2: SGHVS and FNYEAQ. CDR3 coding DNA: TGTGCCAGCAGCCAACCCGGGGAGGGGGTACGGAATGAGCAGTTCTTC. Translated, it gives CASSQPGEGVRNEQFF.

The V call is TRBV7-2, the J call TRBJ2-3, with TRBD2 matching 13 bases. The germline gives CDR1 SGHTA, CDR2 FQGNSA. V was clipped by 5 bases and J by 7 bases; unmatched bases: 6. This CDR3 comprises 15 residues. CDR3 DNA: TGTGCCAGCAGCCTTACTAGCGGGAGGGCAAATACGCAGTATTTT. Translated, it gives CASSLTSGRANTQYF.

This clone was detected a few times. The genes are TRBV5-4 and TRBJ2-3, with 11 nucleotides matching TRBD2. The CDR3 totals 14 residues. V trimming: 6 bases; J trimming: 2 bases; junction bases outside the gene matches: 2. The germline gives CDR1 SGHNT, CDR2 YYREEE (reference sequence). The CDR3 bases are TGTGCCAGCACACTAGCGGGAGCCACAGATACGCAGTATTTT. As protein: CASTLAGATDTQYF.

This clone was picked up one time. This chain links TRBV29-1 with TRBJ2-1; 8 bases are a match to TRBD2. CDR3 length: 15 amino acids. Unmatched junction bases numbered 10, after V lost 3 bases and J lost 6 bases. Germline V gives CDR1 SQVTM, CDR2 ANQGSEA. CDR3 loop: CSVDREGAGANEQFF. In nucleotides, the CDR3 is TGCAGCGTTGACAGGGAAGGAGCGGGGGCCAATGAGCAGTTCTTC.

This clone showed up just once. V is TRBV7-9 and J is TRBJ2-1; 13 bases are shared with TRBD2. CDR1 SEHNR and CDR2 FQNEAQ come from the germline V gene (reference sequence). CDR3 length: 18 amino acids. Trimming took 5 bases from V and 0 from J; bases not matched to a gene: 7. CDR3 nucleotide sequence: TGTGCCAGCAGCCCGCGGACTAGCGGGAGTAGCTCCTACAATGAGCAGTTCTTC. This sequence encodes CASSPRTSGSSSYNEQFF.

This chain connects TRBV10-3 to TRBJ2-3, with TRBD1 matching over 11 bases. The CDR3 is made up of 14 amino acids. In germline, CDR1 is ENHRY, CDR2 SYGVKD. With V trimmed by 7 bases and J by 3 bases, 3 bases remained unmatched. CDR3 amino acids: CAIMGDRGTDTQYF. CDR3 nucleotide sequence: TGTGCCATCATGGGGGACAGGGGGACAGATACGCAGTATTTT.

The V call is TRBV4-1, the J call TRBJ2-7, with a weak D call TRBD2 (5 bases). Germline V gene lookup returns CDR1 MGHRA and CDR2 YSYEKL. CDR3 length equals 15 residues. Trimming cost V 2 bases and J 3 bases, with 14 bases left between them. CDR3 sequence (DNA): TGCGCCAGCAGCCAATTGCGGACTCGGGGCTACGAGCAGTACTTC. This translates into CASSQLRTRGYEQYF.

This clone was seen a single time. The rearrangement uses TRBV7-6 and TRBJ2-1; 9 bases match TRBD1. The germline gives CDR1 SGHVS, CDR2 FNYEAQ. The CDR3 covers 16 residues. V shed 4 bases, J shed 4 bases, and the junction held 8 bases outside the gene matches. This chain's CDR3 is CASSSTGTGYYNEQFF. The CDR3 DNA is TGTGCCAGCAGCTCGACCGGGACAGGGTATTACAATGAGCAGTTCTTC. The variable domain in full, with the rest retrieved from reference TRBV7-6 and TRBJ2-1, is GAGVSQSPRYKVTKRGQDVALRCDPISGHVSLYWYRQALGQGPEFLTYFNYEAQQDKSGLPNDRFSAERPEGSISTLTIQRTEQRDSAMYRCASSSTGTGYYNEQFFGPGTRLTVL.

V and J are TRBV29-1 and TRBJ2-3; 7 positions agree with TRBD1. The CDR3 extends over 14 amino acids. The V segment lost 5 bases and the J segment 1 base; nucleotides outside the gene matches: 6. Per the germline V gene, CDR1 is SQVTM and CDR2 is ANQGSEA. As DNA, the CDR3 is TGCAGCGTTTACACAGGGGTCGGCACAGATACGCAGTATTTT. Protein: CSVYTGVGTDTQYF.

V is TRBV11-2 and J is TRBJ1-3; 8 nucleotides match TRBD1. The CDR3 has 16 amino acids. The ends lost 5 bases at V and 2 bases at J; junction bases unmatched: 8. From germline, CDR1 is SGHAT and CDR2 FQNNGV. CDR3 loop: CASSARGRDAGNTIYF. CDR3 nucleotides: TGTGCCAGCAGCGCCAGGGGGCGGGATGCTGGAAACACCATATATTTT.

CDR3 sequence reads: CASSSRGQGVRVTDTQYF. CDR3 DNA: TGCGCCAGCAGCTCCAGGGGGCAAGGGGTGAGGGTCACAGATACGCAGTATTTT. J is TRBJ2-3 and V is TRBV10-1; 8 positions agree with TRBD1. There are 18 residues in the CDR3. J gave up 2 bases and V 6 bases, and 16 bases lay outside the gene matches. The V gene's germline CDR1 is WNHNN and CDR2 SYGVQD (reference sequence).

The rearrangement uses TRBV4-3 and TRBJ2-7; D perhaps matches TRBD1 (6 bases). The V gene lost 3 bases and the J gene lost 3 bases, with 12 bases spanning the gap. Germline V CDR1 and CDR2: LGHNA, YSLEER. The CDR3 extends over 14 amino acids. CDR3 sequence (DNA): TGCGCCAGCAGCCATGCGACAGGAAACTACGAGCAGTACTTC. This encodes CASSHATGNYEQYF.

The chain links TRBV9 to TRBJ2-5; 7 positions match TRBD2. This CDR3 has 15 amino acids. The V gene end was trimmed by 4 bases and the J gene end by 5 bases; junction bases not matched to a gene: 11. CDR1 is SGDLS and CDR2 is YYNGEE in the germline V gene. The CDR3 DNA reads TGTGCCAGCAGCCTTAGCGGGCTAGCGGTCGAGACCCAGTACTTC. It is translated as CASSLSGLAVETQYF.

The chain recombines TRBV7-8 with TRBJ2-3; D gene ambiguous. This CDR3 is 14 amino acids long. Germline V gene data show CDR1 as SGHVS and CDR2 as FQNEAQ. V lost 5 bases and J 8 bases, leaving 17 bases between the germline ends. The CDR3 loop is CASSPLTLHVTQYF. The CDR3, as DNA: TGTGCCAGCAGCCCCCTCACTCTGCATGTTACGCAGTATTTT.

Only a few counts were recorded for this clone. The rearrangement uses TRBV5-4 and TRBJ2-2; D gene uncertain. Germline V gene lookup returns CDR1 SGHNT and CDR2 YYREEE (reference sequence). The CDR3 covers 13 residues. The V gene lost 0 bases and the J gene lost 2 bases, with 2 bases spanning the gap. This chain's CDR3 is CASSLVNTGELFF. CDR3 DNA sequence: TGTGCCAGCAGCTTGGTAAACACCGGGGAGCTGTTTTTT. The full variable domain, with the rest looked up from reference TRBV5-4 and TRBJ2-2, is ETGVTQSPTHLIKTRGQQVTLRCSSQSGHNTVSWYQQALGQGPQFIFQYYREEENGRGNFPPRFSGLQFPNYSSELNVNALELDDSALYLCASSLVNTGELFFGEGSRLTVL.

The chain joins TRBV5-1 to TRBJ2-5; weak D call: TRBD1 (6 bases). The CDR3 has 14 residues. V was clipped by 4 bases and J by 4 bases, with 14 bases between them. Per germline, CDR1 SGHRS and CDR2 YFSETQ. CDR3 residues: CASSPTGISETQYF. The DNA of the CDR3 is TGCGCCAGCAGCCCGACAGGAATTTCAGAGACCCAGTACTTC.

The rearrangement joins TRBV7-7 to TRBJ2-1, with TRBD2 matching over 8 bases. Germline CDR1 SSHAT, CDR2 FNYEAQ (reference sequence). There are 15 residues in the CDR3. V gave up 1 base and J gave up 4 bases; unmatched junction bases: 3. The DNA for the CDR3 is TGTGCCAGCAGCTTAGGGTCTAGCGGGTACAATGAGCAGTTCTTC. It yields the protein CASSLGSSGYNEQFF.

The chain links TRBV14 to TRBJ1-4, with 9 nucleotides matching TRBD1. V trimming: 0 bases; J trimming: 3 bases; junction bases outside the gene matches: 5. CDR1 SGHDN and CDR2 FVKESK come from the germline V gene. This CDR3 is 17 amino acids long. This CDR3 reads CASSQDGRDRANEKLFF. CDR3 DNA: TGTGCCAGCAGCCAAGATGGGAGGGACAGGGCTAATGAAAAACTGTTTTTT.

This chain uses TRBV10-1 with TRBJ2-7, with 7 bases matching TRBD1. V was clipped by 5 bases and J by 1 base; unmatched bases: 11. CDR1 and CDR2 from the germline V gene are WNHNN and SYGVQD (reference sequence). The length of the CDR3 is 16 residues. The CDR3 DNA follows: TGCGCCAGCAGTCCTAGAGACAGGGTGGAGTCCTACGAGCAGTACTTC. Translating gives CASSPRDRVESYEQYF.

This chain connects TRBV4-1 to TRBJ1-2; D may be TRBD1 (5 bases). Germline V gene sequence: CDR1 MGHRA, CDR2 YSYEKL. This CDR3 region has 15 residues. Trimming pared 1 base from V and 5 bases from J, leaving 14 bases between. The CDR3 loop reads CASSQVGGGSYGYTF. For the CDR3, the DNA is TGCGCCAGCAGCCAAGTCGGCGGGGGTTCGTATGGCTACACCTTC.

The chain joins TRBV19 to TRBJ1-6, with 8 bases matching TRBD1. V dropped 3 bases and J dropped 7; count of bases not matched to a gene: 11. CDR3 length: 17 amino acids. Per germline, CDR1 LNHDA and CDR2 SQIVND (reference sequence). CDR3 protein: CASSMRGQVPKNSPLHF. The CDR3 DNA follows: TGTGCCAGTAGTATGAGGGGACAGGTTCCCAAGAATTCACCCCTCCACTTT.

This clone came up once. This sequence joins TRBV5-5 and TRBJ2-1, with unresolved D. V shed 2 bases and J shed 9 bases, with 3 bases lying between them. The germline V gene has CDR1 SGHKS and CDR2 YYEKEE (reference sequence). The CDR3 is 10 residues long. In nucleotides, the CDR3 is TGTGCCAGCAGCTTCGGTGAGCAGTTCTTC. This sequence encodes CASSFGEQFF.

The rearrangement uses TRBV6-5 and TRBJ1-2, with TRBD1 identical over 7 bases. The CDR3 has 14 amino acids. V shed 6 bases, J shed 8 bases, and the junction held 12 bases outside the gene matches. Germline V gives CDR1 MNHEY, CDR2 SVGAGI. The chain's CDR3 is CASSRQGEDRGYTF. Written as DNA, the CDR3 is TGTGCCAGCAGCCGACAGGGTGAGGATAGAGGCTACACCTTC.

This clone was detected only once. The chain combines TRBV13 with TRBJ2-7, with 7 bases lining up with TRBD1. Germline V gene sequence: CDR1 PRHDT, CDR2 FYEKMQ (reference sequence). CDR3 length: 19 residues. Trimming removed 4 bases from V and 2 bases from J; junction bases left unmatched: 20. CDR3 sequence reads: CASSYPRLSPDREPYEQYF. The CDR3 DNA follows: TGTGCCAGCAGCTACCCCCGCCTCTCGCCCGACAGGGAACCCTACGAGCAGTACTTC. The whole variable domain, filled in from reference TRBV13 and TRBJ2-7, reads AAGVIQSPRHLIKEKRETATLKCYPIPRHDTVYWYQQGPGQDPQFLISFYEKMQSDKGSIPDRFSAQQFSDYHSELNMSSLELGDSALYFCASSYPRLSPDREPYEQYFGPGTRLTVT.